This T cell receptor (beta chain) is drawn from a study of blood T cell repertoires in COVID-19. Study-level background: Samples taken during acute and convalescent COVID-19 were collected in the United States, Italy and Spain. PBMCs, B-cell-depleted T cells, or T cells provided the cDNA or gDNA that made up the material.

In the study's own analysis: Using reference gene primer amplification, nucleated cell counts were estimated. Generated by immunoSEQ multiplex PCR, the TCRdb table keeps only in-frame clones and is missing some. Clone size and V and J calls were adopted from that table, with D and trimming inferred from the DNA. The table shows roughly 190,000 clones, with around 83% occurring only once. Germline V gives CDR1 MNHEY, CDR2 SMNVEV (reference sequence). With 2 bases clipped from V and 5 bases from J, the junction kept 4 bases outside the gene matches. This CDR3 contains 15 residues. The rearrangement uses TRBV27 and TRBJ2-3, with 10 bases identical to TRBD1. The sample comprised peripheral blood. This sequence originates from a woman of 80 years or more in a cohort sampled during active or convalescent COVID-19. Here the CDR3 DNA reads TGTGCCAGCAGTTTAATTGGACAGGGGGGAGATACGCAGTATTTT. Translation: CASSLIGQGGDTQYF.